This is a list of T cell receptor beta chains from one sample in a study of cytomegalovirus exposure and HLA in healthy donors. The method was immunoSEQ multiplex PCR; TCRdb's version includes in-frame clones alone and lacks a portion of them. The top ten clones hold roughly 0.097% of a sample with about 200,000 clones, 65% to 85% of them seen once. The sample comprised PBMCs. These receptors all come from a boy aged 2 to 9 in good health and CMV-seronegative. The CDR3 runs from the conserved cysteine through the conserved F or W. The D gene is left open where the match is weak. The listing skips clone size in some rows; elsewhere it reads once, few, many or a size class.

D: TRBD2
size: NA
V: TRBV27
J: TRBJ2-2
CDR3: CASSRGTSGATNTGELFF
DNA: TGTGCCAGCAGTCGTGGGACTAGCGGGGCTACGAACACCGGGGAGCTGTTTTTT

D: NA
size: NA
V: TRBV5-4
J: TRBJ2-2
CDR3: CASSWRQGGVGELFF
DNA: TGTGCCAGCAGCTGGAGGCAGGGAGGTGTCGGGGAGCTGTTTTTT

D: TRBD1
size: few
V: TRBV29-1
J: TRBJ1-2
CDR3: CSVEGAAGGYTF
DNA: TGCAGCGTCGAGGGGGCGGCGGGGGGCTACACCTTC

D: NA
size: NA
V: TRBV5-1
J: TRBJ2-5
CDR3: CASSLRETQYF
DNA: TGCGCCAGCAGCTTGCGGGAGACCCAGTACTTC

D: NA
size: NA
V: TRBV5-6
J: TRBJ1-1
CDR3: CASSLALTGEAFF
DNA: TGTGCCAGCAGCTTGGCCTTGACAGGTGAAGCTTTCTTT

D: TRBD2
size: few
V: TRBV7-2
J: TRBJ2-5
CDR3: CASRGGNRETQYF
DNA: TGTGCCAGCCGCGGGGGGAACAGGGAGACCCAGTACTTC

D: NA
size: few
V: TRBV6-5
J: TRBJ1-6
CDR3: CASSYDSSYNSPLHF
DNA: TGTGCCAGCAGTTACGACAGCTCCTATAATTCACCCCTCCACTTT

D: TRBD2
size: NA
V: TRBV7-6
J: TRBJ2-7
CDR3: CASSLGGESPYEQYF
DNA: TGTGCCAGCAGCCTTGGGGGGGAATCGCCCTACGAGCAGTACTTC

D: NA
size: NA
V: TRBV4-1
J: TRBJ1-2
CDR3: CASSQDPNPGTFYGYTF
DNA: TGCGCCAGCAGCCAAGATCCCAATCCCGGGACATTCTATGGCTACACCTTC

D: NA
size: NA
V: TRBV7-9
J: TRBJ1-2
CDR3: CASSHVTGDYGYTF
DNA: TGTGCCAGCAGCCACGTGACAGGCGACTATGGCTACACCTTC

D: NA
size: once
V: TRBV19
J: TRBJ1-4
CDR3: CASSMRPDGGSEKLFF
DNA: TGTGCCAGTAGTATGCGGCCGGACGGGGGGTCGGAAAAACTGTTTTTT

D: NA
size: NA
V: TRBV5-8
J: TRBJ2-3
CDR3: CASSLGLKADTQYF
DNA: TGTGCCAGCAGCTTGGGACTAAAGGCAGATACGCAGTATTTT

D: TRBD1
size: NA
V: TRBV5-6
J: TRBJ1-6
CDR3: CASSSPGGNSPLHF
DNA: TGTGCCAGCAGCTCGCCAGGGGGTAATTCACCCCTCCACTTT

D: TRBD2
size: NA
V: TRBV5-4
J: TRBJ2-2
CDR3: CASSSRPHAGGSLGTGELFF
DNA: TGTGCCAGCAGCTCCCGCCCCCATGCGGGGGGATCCCTAGGAACCGGGGAGCTGTTTTTT

D: TRBD1
size: NA
V: TRBV9
J: TRBJ1-4
CDR3: CASSISGTGGEKLFF
DNA: TGTGCCAGCAGCATATCCGGGACAGGGGGTGAAAAACTGTTTTTT

D: TRBD2
size: NA
V: TRBV4-3
J: TRBJ2-3
CDR3: CASSRRLAGTTSTDTQYF
DNA: TGCGCCAGCAGCCGGAGACTAGCGGGTACGACTAGCACAGATACGCAGTATTTT

D: NA
size: NA
V: TRBV6-6
J: TRBJ1-5
CDR3: CASSRQVRQPQHF
DNA: TGTGCCAGCAGTCGACAGGTCCGGCAGCCCCAGCATTTT

D: TRBD1
size: NA
V: TRBV13
J: TRBJ1-2
CDR3: CASSLTGQGGGGYTF
DNA: TGTGCCAGCAGCTTGACGGGACAGGGAGGAGGGGGCTACACCTTC

D: NA
size: NA
V: TRBV7-8
J: TRBJ2-5
CDR3: CASSSRRLSPSRTQYF
DNA: TGTGCCAGCAGCTCACGACGACTATCCCCCTCACGGACCCAGTACTTC

D: NA
size: NA
V: TRBV5-4
J: TRBJ1-2
CDR3: CASSGRQGAMFGYTF
DNA: TGTGCCAGCAGCGGGCGGCAAGGGGCTATGTTTGGCTACACCTTC

D: TRBD1
size: NA
V: TRBV7-3
J: TRBJ2-1
CDR3: CASSLTGGHEQFF
DNA: TGTGCCAGCAGCTTAACAGGGGGCCATGAGCAGTTCTTC

D: TRBD2
size: NA
V: TRBV2
J: TRBJ2-3
CDR3: CASSLLAGLGGDTQYF
DNA: TGTGCCAGCAGTCTACTAGCGGGGCTGGGCGGAGATACGCAGTATTTT

D: TRBD2
size: NA
V: TRBV6-5
J: TRBJ2-7
CDR3: CASSYSNGGAYEQYF
DNA: TGTGCCAGCAGTTACTCGAACGGGGGGGCTTATGAGCAGTACTTC

D: TRBD1
size: NA
V: TRBV7-9
J: TRBJ1-4
CDR3: CASSLGDSGNEKLFF
DNA: TGTGCCAGCAGCTTGGGGGACAGCGGTAATGAAAAACTGTTTTTT

D: NA
size: NA
V: TRBV9
J: TRBJ1-5
CDR3: CASSRGRNNQPQHF
DNA: TGTGCCAGCAGCCGAGGGCGGAACAATCAGCCCCAGCATTTT

D: TRBD1
size: NA
V: TRBV27
J: TRBJ1-1
CDR3: CASSRGTVAFF
DNA: TGTGCCAGCAGTCGCGGGACAGTAGCTTTCTTT

D: NA
size: NA
V: TRBV5-1
J: TRBJ2-5
CDR3: CASSLAGAGAGETQYF
DNA: TGCGCCAGCAGCTTGGCTGGGGCAGGTGCTGGTGAGACCCAGTACTTC

D: TRBD1
size: NA
V: TRBV4-1
J: TRBJ2-2
CDR3: CASSRTGRGELFF
DNA: TGCGCCAGCAGCAGGACAGGGCGCGGGGAGCTGTTTTTT

D: NA
size: NA
V: TRBV14
J: TRBJ2-5
CDR3: CASSQRGRETQYF
DNA: TGTGCCAGCAGCCAGCGGGGGCGTGAGACCCAGTACTTC

D: NA
size: few
V: TRBV14
J: TRBJ1-2
CDR3: CASSQDAGYGYTF
DNA: TGTGCCAGCAGCCAAGATGCAGGCTATGGCTACACCTTC

D: TRBD2
size: NA
V: TRBV10-3
J: TRBJ2-3
CDR3: CAISLGLAGRNTQYF
DNA: TGTGCCATCAGCTTGGGACTAGCGGGAAGGAATACGCAGTATTTT

D: NA
size: once
V: TRBV12-1
J: TRBJ1-1
CDR3: CASSFLGPDRNTEAFF
DNA: TGTGCCAGCAGCTTCCTTGGGCCCGACAGGAACACTGAAGCTTTCTTT

D: NA
size: NA
V: TRBV6-1
J: TRBJ1-2
CDR3: CASRTGVNYGYTF
DNA: TGTGCCAGCAGGACAGGTGTGAACTATGGCTACACCTTC

D: TRBD1
size: NA
V: TRBV7-2
J: TRBJ1-5
CDR3: CASSLGQSSNQPQHF
DNA: TGTGCCAGCAGCTTGGGACAGAGTAGCAATCAGCCCCAGCATTTT

D: NA
size: NA
V: TRBV18
J: TRBJ2-7
CDR3: CASSPWTGSSYEQYF
DNA: TGTGCCAGCTCACCCTGGACGGGGAGCTCCTACGAGCAGTACTTC

D: TRBD1
size: NA
V: TRBV7-6
J: TRBJ2-3
CDR3: CASSFSGQGGNTQYF
DNA: TGTGCCAGCAGCTTCTCCGGACAGGGGGGGAATACGCAGTATTTT

D: NA
size: NA
V: TRBV6-5
J: TRBJ2-1
CDR3: CASSSPSHEQFF
DNA: TGTGCCAGCAGTTCCCCTAGTCATGAGCAGTTCTTC

D: NA
size: NA
V: TRBV15
J: TRBJ1-4
CDR3: CATSRGQQTGLFF
DNA: TGTGCCACCAGCAGAGGACAACAGACAGGACTGTTTTTT

D: TRBD2
size: NA
V: TRBV13
J: TRBJ2-7
CDR3: CASSKGGLAGGIYEQYF
DNA: TGTGCCAGCAGCAAGGGGGGACTAGCGGGGGGTATCTACGAGCAGTACTTC

D: TRBD1
size: NA
V: TRBV30
J: TRBJ1-1
CDR3: CACRQGFGSTEAFF
DNA: TGTGCCTGTCGACAGGGCTTTGGTTCCACTGAAGCTTTCTTT

D: NA
size: NA
V: TRBV18
J: TRBJ1-3
CDR3: CASSPGLSSGNTIYF
DNA: TGTGCCAGCTCACCCGGGTTATCCTCTGGAAACACCATATATTTT

D: TRBD2
size: once
V: TRBV7-2
J: TRBJ2-2
CDR3: CASSSRTRGELFF
DNA: TGTGCCAGCAGCTCCCGGACTAGGGGGGAGCTGTTTTTT

D: TRBD1
size: NA
V: TRBV4-3
J: TRBJ1-1
CDR3: CASSQDRGQAFF
DNA: TGCGCCAGCAGCCAAGACAGGGGGCAAGCTTTCTTT

D: TRBD1
size: NA
V: TRBV4-2
J: TRBJ1-2
CDR3: CASAPPPGQGGYTF
DNA: TGTGCCAGCGCCCCACCTCCGGGACAGGGTGGCTACACCTTC

D: TRBD1
size: NA
V: TRBV27
J: TRBJ2-3
CDR3: CASSLTGQGISTQYF
DNA: TGTGCCAGCAGTTTAACGGGACAGGGTATATCTACGCAGTATTTT

D: TRBD2
size: NA
V: TRBV25-1
J: TRBJ2-1
CDR3: CASSEWLAGGPAYNEQFF
DNA: TGTGCCAGCAGTGAATGGCTAGCGGGGGGGCCCGCATACAATGAGCAGTTCTTC

D: NA
size: NA
V: TRBV7-3
J: TRBJ2-5
CDR3: CASRKGVRETQYF
DNA: TGTGCCAGCAGGAAGGGGGTGAGAGAGACCCAGTACTTC

D: NA
size: NA
V: TRBV7-2
J: TRBJ1-1
CDR3: CASSPGEAFF
DNA: TGTGCCAGCAGCCCGGGAGAAGCTTTCTTT